The 26 T cell receptor beta chains reported below all come from one sample, sequenced in a study of blood T cell repertoires in COVID-19. TCRdb keeps only in-frame clones here, not all; method: immunoSEQ multiplex PCR. Altogether roughly 260,000 clones are present, about nine tenths being singletons, with the ten largest covering approximately 1.3%. Input material: PBMCs or T cells enriched from blood (not recorded which). The source is a human donor in a cohort exposed to, infected with or recovered from COVID-19 (not recorded which). The donor label of this sample is uncertain.

The chain links TRBV6-4 to TRBJ2-2; maybe TRBD2 (5 bases). CDR1 MRHNA and CDR2 SNTAGT come from the germline V gene. V lost 2 bases and J 1 base, leaving 5 bases between the germline ends. The length of the CDR3 is 14 residues. CDR3 region: CASSDAGNTGELFF. CDR3 in DNA: TGTGCCAGCAGTGACGCGGGGAACACCGGGGAGCTGTTTTTT.

This clone showed up just a few times. The rearrangement joins TRBV19 to TRBJ1-4, with D hard to call. V gave up 4 bases and J gave up 5 bases, with 14 bases separating them. CDR3 length: 15 residues. Germline CDR1 is LNHDA and CDR2 is SQIVND (reference sequence). CDR3 in amino acids: CASSRDGEQNEKLFF. The DNA of the CDR3 is TGTGCCAGTAGTAGAGACGGAGAGCAGAATGAAAAACTGTTTTTT.

The V call is TRBV19, the J call TRBJ2-7; 10 bases are a match to TRBD1. J was trimmed by 2 bases and V by 5 bases; bases with no gene match: 6. This CDR3 spans 15 amino acids. CDR1 is LNHDA and CDR2 is SQIVND in the germline V gene (reference sequence). The CDR3 is CASSATGGDTYEQYF. CDR3 DNA sequence: TGTGCCAGTAGTGCGACAGGGGGCGACACCTACGAGCAGTACTTC.

V gene TRBV7-9 combines with J gene TRBJ1-4; a possible D gene is TRBD1 (6 bases). Germline loops: CDR1 SEHNR, CDR2 FQNEAQ (reference sequence). The CDR3 covers 15 residues. Deletions cut 3 bases from V and 7 bases from J, with 15 bases between. The CDR3 reads CASSLKQGVGEKLFF. The CDR3 DNA follows: TGTGCCAGCAGCTTGAAACAGGGTGTGGGTGAAAAACTGTTTTTT.

This chain links TRBV4-2 with TRBJ1-2; D is ambiguous. This CDR3 has 15 residues. Between the trimmed V and J ends, which lost 4 bases and 3 bases, there was a span of 15 bases. CDR1 is LGHNA and CDR2 is YNFKEQ in the germline V gene. In nucleotides, the CDR3 is TGTGCCAGCAGCCCCCTGAGGGTTGATGACTATGGCTACACCTTC. It translates to CASSPLRVDDYGYTF.

The chain carries TRBV11-2 and TRBJ1-6, with D perhaps matching TRBD1 (5 bases). CDR3 length: 15 amino acids. V gave up 2 bases and J gave up 7 bases, with 12 bases separating them. Germline CDR1 reads SGHAT; CDR2 reads FQNNGV. CDR3 bases: TGTGCCAGCAGCTTACTCGAGGGGAGGAATTCACCCCTCCACTTT. Its protein is CASSLLEGRNSPLHF.

This clone was observed once. The chain uses TRBV18 and TRBJ2-7, with TRBD1 matching 9 bases. This CDR3 spans 15 amino acids. Germline CDR1 is KGHSH and CDR2 is LQKENI. J lost 3 bases, V lost 1 base, and 4 bases had no gene match. For the CDR3, the DNA is TGTGCCAGCTCACCACTCGGACAGGGGTTCTACGAGCAGTACTTC. Translating it yields CASSPLGQGFYEQYF. The full variable domain, rest sourced from reference TRBV18 and TRBJ2-7, is NAGVMQNPRHLVRRRGQEARLRCSPMKGHSHVYWYRQLPEEGLKFMVYLQKENIIDESGMPKERFSAEFPKEGPSILRIQQVVRGDSAAYFCASSPLGQGFYEQYFGPGTRLTVT.

The chain links TRBV5-1 to TRBJ1-1; TRBD1 aligns across 7 bases. V lost 3 bases to trimming and J lost 4 bases; unmatched junction nucleotides: 6. The CDR3 contains 14 residues. Germline CDR1 and CDR2: SGHRS and YFSETQ. The CDR3 DNA reads TGCGCCAGCAGCTCGGTGACAGGGATCACTGAAGCTTTCTTT. Encoded protein: CASSSVTGITEAFF. Complete variable domain (other parts from reference TRBV5-1 and TRBJ1-1): KAGVTQTPRYLIKTRGQQVTLSCSPISGHRSVSWYQQTPGQGLQFLFEYFSETQRNKGNFPGRFSGRQFSNSRSEMNVSTLELGDSALYLCASSSVTGITEAFFGQGTRLTVV.

The V and J genes are TRBV7-2 and TRBJ2-7, with 9 bases identical to TRBD1. Trimming removed 4 bases from V and 6 bases from J; junction bases left unmatched: 10. CDR3 size: 15 residues. The germline V gene encodes CDR1 SGHTA and CDR2 FQGNSA. CDR3 DNA: TGTGCCAGCAGCTCAGAGGGACAGGGTCTAGGCGAGCAGTACTTC. This codes for CASSSEGQGLGEQYF.

This sequence joins TRBV25-1 and TRBJ1-1; a weak D match, TRBD1 (5 bases). V lost 9 bases and J lost 4, with 24 bases in between. The germline CDR1 and CDR2 sequences are MGHDK and SYGVNS. The CDR3 consists of 16 residues. The CDR3: CASLPQTEVSLTEAFF. The CDR3 DNA is TGTGCCAGTCTTCCTCAGACAGAGGTAAGCCTCACTGAAGCTTTCTTT.

The rearrangement joins TRBV19 to TRBJ2-2, with D tentatively TRBD1 (6 bases). CDR1 LNHDA and CDR2 SQIVND come from the germline V gene (reference sequence). There are 16 residues in the CDR3. V was clipped by 6 bases and J by 1 base, with 15 bases between them. The DNA for the CDR3 is TGTGCCAGTAGAGAACAGCCGGGACAGAACACCGGGGAGCTGTTTTTT. It encodes CASREQPGQNTGELFF.

The genes are TRBV3-1 (or the pseudogene TRBV3-2) and TRBJ1-5, with D possibly matching TRBD1 (5 bases). Trimming pared 2 bases from V and 5 bases from J, leaving 13 bases between. The CDR3 totals 15 residues. From germline, CDR1 is LGHDT and CDR2 YNNKEL (reference sequence). Here the CDR3 reads CASSQSSGMDQPQHF. Written as DNA, the CDR3 is TGTGCCAGCAGCCAAAGTTCAGGGATGGATCAGCCCCAGCATTTT.

The rearrangement uses TRBV7-2 and TRBJ2-1, with TRBD2 matching 10 bases. Unmatched junction bases numbered 7, after V lost 5 bases and J lost 6 bases. CDR1 and CDR2 from the germline V gene are SGHTA and FQGNSA. This CDR3 comprises 15 residues. Written as DNA, the CDR3 is TGTGCCAGCAGCCCCGGGACTAGCGTCGGCAATGAGCAGTTCTTC. Its translation is CASSPGTSVGNEQFF.

This clone occurred a few times. This rearrangement joins TRBV3-1 (or the pseudogene TRBV3-2) to TRBJ1-3; weak D call: TRBD1 (6 bases). The CDR3 loop spans 20 amino acids. Trimming shortened V by 4 bases and J by 0 bases, and 25 bases separated the two germline ends. Germline CDR1 reads LGHDT; CDR2 reads YNNKEL (reference sequence). The CDR3 sequence: CASSPQRGRFRDTSGNTIYF. CDR3 in DNA: TGTGCCAGCAGCCCCCAGCGGGGTAGGTTTCGGGACACCTCTGGAAACACCATATATTTT.

The chain carries TRBV9 and TRBJ2-7; a possible D gene is TRBD2 (5 bases). Trimming pared 4 bases from V and 3 bases from J, leaving 11 bases between. The CDR3 spans 13 residues. In germline, CDR1 is SGDLS, CDR2 YYNGEE. CDR3 sequence reads: CASSPGRDYEQYF. The CDR3 DNA is TGTGCCAGCAGCCCCGGACGGGACTACGAGCAGTACTTC.

The V gene is TRBV29-1, the J gene TRBJ2-1, with 7 bases matching TRBD2. V gave up 5 bases and J gave up 9 bases; unmatched junction bases: 22. Looked up from germline, CDR1 is SQVTM and CDR2 is ANQGSEA. The CDR3 covers 17 residues. The CDR3 reads CSVRTASGQTDTIEQFF. The CDR3 DNA follows: TGCAGCGTTCGAACCGCTAGCGGCCAGACCGATACGATTGAGCAGTTCTTC.

The J gene is TRBJ2-3, the V gene TRBV9, with 10 positions matching TRBD2. CDR1 and CDR2 from the germline V gene are SGDLS and YYNGEE. V lost 0 bases to trimming and J lost 3 bases; unmatched junction nucleotides: 10. This CDR3 is built from 18 residues. CDR3 DNA sequence: TGTGCCAGCAGCGTAGAACTAGCGGGGCTTGGGCAGACAGATACGCAGTATTTT. Protein product: CASSVELAGLGQTDTQYF.

This rearrangement joins TRBV9 to TRBJ2-4; maybe TRBD1 (5 bases). Germline values: CDR1 SGDLS, CDR2 YYNGEE. The CDR3 covers 17 residues. Trimming took off 0 bases at V and 0 bases at J, with 13 bases between the two ends. The CDR3 sequence: CASSVAPDILAKNIQYF. CDR3 DNA sequence: TGTGCCAGCAGCGTAGCCCCGGACATTCTAGCCAAAAACATTCAGTACTTC.

This rearrangement joins TRBV5-1 to TRBJ2-5; TRBD1 matches 9 bases. The length of the CDR3 is 14 residues. CDR1 SGHRS and CDR2 YFSETQ come from the germline V gene. The V and J ends lost 4 bases and 2 bases, in that order; junction bases with no gene match: 3. The CDR3 nucleotides are TGCGCCAGCAGCCCCGGGACAGGGCAAGAGACCCAGTACTTC. It encodes CASSPGTGQETQYF.

The chain uses TRBV24-1 and TRBJ2-3; 10 positions agree with TRBD2. Trimming took 6 bases from V and 5 from J; bases not matched to a gene: 4. The CDR3 covers 14 residues. Germline V CDR1 and CDR2: KGHDR, SFDVKD. CDR3 nucleotide sequence: TGTGCCACCAGTCTAGCGGGGGCCGGAGATACGCAGTATTTT. Its protein product is CATSLAGAGDTQYF.

The chain links TRBV5-1 to TRBJ1-2; TRBD1 is a possible D gene (6 bases). The CDR3 consists of 15 residues. V was cut by 2 bases and J by 4 bases, with 15 bases left in between. CDR1 SGHRS and CDR2 YFSETQ come from the germline V gene. The CDR3 here is CASSFTGFNGYGYTF. The CDR3 coding sequence is TGCGCCAGCAGCTTCACAGGGTTTAATGGCTATGGCTACACCTTC. Full variable domain (missing parts from reference TRBV5-1 and TRBJ1-2): KAGVTQTPRYLIKTRGQQVTLSCSPISGHRSVSWYQQTPGQGLQFLFEYFSETQRNKGNFPGRFSGRQFSNSRSEMNVSTLELGDSALYLCASSFTGFNGYGYTFGSGTRLTVV.

This chain links TRBV4-2 with TRBJ1-4, with TRBD1 as a possible D gene (5 bases). This CDR3 has 15 residues. Germline CDR1 is LGHNA and CDR2 is YNFKEQ. V was shortened by 6 bases and J by 8 bases, with 19 bases between the two germline ends. The CDR3 bases are TGTGCCAGCAGACTCGTAGGCGGAGGGGCGGAAAAACTGTTTTTT. This encodes CASRLVGGGAEKLFF.

The chain employs TRBV6-5 and TRBJ1-2; D call uncertain. This CDR3 comprises 14 residues. Germline CDR1 reads MNHEY; CDR2 reads SVGAGI. Between the trimmed V and J ends, which lost 4 bases and 6 bases, there was a span of 15 bases. The CDR3 DNA is TGTGCCAGCAGTTTCCGAGGGAGGGTCAATGGCTACACCTTC. As protein: CASSFRGRVNGYTF.

The J gene is TRBJ1-3, the V gene TRBV9, with 10 bases matching TRBD1. Germline loops: CDR1 SGDLS, CDR2 YYNGEE. CDR3 length: 18 amino acids. After removal of 4 bases from V and 3 bases from J, the junction contained 13 bases not matched to a gene. The CDR3 bases are TGTGCCAGCAGCTCCGGGACAGGGGAGTTCTCGGATGGAAACACCATATATTTT. Protein: CASSSGTGEFSDGNTIYF.

V is TRBV7-3 and J is TRBJ2-5; TRBD1 agrees at 8 bases. The CDR3 runs 14 residues. The germline CDR1 and CDR2 sequences are SGHTA and FQGTGA. Trimming removed 5 bases from V and 4 bases from J; junction bases left unmatched: 6. In DNA, the CDR3 is TGTGCCAGCAGCCCCCAGGGGGCCGGAGAGACCCAGTACTTC. Its translation: CASSPQGAGETQYF.

The V and J genes are TRBV7-9 and TRBJ2-5; tentatively, D is TRBD1 (5 bases). V was shortened by 5 bases and J by 3 bases, with 13 bases between the two germline ends. The CDR3 length is 14 residues. From germline, CDR1 is SEHNR and CDR2 FQNEAQ (reference sequence). CDR3 DNA sequence: TGTGCCAGCAGCGAACGGACAAGGGAAGAGACCCAGTACTTC. Its translation: CASSERTREETQYF.